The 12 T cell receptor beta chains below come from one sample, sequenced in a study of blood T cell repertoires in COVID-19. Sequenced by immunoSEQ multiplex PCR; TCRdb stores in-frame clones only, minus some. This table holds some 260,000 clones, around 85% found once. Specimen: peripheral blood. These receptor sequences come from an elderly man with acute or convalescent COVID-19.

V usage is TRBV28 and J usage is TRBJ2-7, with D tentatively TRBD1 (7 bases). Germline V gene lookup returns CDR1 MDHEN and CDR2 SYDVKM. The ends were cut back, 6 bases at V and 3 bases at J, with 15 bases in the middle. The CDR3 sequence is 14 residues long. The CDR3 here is CASSSGGSFYEQYF. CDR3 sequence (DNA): TGTGCCAGCAGCTCAGGGGGGAGTTTCTACGAGCAGTACTTC.

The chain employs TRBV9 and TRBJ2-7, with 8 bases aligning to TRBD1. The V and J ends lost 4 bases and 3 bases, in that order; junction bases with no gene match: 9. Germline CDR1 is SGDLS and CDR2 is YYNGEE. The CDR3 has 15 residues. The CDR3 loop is CASSPRTGRFYEQYF. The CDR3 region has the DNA TGTGCCAGCAGCCCCCGGACAGGGAGGTTCTACGAGCAGTACTTC. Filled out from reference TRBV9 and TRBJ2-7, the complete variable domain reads DSGVTQTPKHLITATGQRVTLRCSPRSGDLSVYWYQQSLDQGLQFLIQYYNGEERAKGNILERFSAQQFPDLHSELNLSSLELGDSALYFCASSPRTGRFYEQYFGPGTRLTVT.

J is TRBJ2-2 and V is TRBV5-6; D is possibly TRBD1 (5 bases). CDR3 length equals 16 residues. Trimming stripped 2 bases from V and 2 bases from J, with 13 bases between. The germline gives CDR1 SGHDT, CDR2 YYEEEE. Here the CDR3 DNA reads TGTGCCAGCAGCTTCAGATACAGGCCTAACACCGGGGAGCTGTTTTTT. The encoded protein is CASSFRYRPNTGELFF.

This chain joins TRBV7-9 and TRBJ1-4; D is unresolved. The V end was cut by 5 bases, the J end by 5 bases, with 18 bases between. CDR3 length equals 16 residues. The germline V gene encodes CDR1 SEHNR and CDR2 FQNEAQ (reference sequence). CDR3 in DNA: TGTGCCAGCAGCCCTAGCCTGACGGAGAGAAATGAAAAACTGTTTTTT. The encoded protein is CASSPSLTERNEKLFF.

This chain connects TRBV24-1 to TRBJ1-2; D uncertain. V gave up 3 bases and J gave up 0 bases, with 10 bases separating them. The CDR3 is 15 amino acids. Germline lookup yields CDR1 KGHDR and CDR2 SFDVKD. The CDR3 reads CATSDGHKTNYGYTF. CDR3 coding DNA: TGTGCCACCAGTGATGGCCACAAAACTAACTATGGCTACACCTTC.

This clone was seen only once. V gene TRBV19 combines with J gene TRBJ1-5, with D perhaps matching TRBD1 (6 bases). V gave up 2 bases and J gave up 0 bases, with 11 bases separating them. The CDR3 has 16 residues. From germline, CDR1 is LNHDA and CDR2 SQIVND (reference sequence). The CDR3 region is CASSIRGDYSNQPQHF. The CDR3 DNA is TGTGCCAGTAGTATAAGGGGGGACTATAGCAATCAGCCCCAGCATTTT. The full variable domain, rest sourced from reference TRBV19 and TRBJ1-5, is DGGITQSPKYLFRKEGQNVTLSCEQNLNHDAMYWYRQDPGQGLRLIYYSQIVNDFQKGDIAEGYSVSREKKESFPLTVTSAQKNPTAFYLCASSIRGDYSNQPQHFGDGTRLSIL.

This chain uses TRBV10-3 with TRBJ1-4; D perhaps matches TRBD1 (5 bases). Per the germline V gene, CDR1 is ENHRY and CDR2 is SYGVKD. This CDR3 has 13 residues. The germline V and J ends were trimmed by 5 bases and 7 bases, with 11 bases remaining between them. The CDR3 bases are TGTGCCATCAGTACTGGGGGAGGTGAAAAACTGTTTTTT. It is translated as CAISTGGGEKLFF.

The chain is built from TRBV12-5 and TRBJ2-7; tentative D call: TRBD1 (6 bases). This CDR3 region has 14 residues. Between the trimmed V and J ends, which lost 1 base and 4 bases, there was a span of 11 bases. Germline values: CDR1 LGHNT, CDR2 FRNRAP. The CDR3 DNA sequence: TGTGCTAGTGGTTTGGACAGGGTATTTTACGAGCAGTACTTC. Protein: CASGLDRVFYEQYF.

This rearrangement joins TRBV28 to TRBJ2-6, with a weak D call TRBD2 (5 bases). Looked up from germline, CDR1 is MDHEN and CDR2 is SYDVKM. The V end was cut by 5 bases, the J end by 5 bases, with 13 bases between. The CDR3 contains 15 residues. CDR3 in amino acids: CASSGAEGRANVLTF. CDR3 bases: TGTGCCAGCAGTGGAGCCGAGGGTAGGGCCAACGTCCTGACTTTC.

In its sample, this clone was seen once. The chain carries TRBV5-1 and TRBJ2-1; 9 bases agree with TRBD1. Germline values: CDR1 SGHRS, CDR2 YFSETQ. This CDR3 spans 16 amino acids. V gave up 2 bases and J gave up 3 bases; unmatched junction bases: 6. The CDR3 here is CASSFSGTGYYNEQFF. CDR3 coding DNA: TGCGCCAGCAGCTTTTCCGGGACAGGGTACTACAATGAGCAGTTCTTC.

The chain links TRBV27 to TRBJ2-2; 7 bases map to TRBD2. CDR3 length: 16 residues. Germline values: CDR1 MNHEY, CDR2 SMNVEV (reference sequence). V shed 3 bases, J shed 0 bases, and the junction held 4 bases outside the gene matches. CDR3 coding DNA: TGTGCCAGCAGTTTGATAGCGGGTGCGAACACCGGGGAGCTGTTTTTT. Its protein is CASSLIAGANTGELFF.

CDR3 coding DNA: TGTGCCAGTAGTGGACTAGCGAGAAACGAGCAGTACTTC. Translating gives CASSGLARNEQYF. V and J are TRBV19 and TRBJ2-7; 9 bases are a match to TRBD2. The junction had 4 bases not matched to a gene; V was cut back by 5 bases and J by 5 bases. CDR3 length: 13 residues. Per germline, CDR1 LNHDA and CDR2 SQIVND (reference sequence).